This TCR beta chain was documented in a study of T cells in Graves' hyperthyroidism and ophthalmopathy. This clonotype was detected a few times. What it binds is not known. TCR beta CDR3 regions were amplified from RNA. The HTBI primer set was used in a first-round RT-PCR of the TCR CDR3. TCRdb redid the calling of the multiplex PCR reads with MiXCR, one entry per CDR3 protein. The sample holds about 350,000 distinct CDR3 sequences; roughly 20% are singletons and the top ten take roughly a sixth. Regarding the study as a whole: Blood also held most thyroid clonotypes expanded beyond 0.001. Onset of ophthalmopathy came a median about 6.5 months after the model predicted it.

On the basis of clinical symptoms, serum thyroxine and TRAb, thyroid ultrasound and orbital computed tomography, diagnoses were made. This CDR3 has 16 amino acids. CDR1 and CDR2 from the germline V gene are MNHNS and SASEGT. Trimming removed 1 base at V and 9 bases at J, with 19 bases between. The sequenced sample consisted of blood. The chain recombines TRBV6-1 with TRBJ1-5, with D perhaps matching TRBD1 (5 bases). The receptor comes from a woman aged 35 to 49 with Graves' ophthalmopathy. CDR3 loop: CASSEERGTVLRPQHF. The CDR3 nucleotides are TGTGCCAGCAGTGAAGAGCGGGGGACCGTGCTACGGCCCCAGCATTTT.